Listed here are 24 T cell receptor beta chains from one sample, sequenced in a study of T cells in Graves' hyperthyroidism and ophthalmopathy. TCR beta CDR3 regions were amplified from RNA. Researchers ran a first-round RT-PCR on the TCR CDR3 using the HTBI primer set. TCRdb reanalysed the multiplex PCR reads using MiXCR and keeps one entry per CDR3 protein. The sample contains hundreds of thousands of distinct CDR3 sequences, roughly 16% of which appear only once. Sequences were obtained from blood. The receptors stem from a woman in her 40s with Graves' ophthalmopathy.

The chain joins TRBV27 to TRBJ2-3; no clear D gene. The V end lost 5 bases, the J end lost 6 bases, and 12 bases lay between the germline ends. Germline assignment: CDR1 MNHEY and CDR2 SMNVEV (reference sequence). The CDR3 length is 13 residues. Here the CDR3 reads CASSQRRTDTQYF. The CDR3 bases are TGTGCCAGCAGTCAGAGGCGGACGGATACGCAGTATTTT.

Ten or more counts support this clonotype. The chain has TRBV7-9 and TRBJ2-7, with D hard to call. The germline CDR1 and CDR2 sequences are SEHNR and FQNEAQ (reference sequence). V gave up 1 base and J gave up 5 bases, with 6 bases separating them. The CDR3 sequence is 12 residues long. CDR3 in DNA: TGTGCCAGCAGCTTAGTTGGGGACGAGCAGTACTTC. This codes for CASSLVGDEQYF.

In this sample, this clonotype turned up a few times. This chain uses TRBV30 with TRBJ2-3; 7 nucleotides match TRBD1. Losses at the gene ends were 3 bases for V and 4 bases for J; bases not matched to a gene: 13. This CDR3 is built from 16 residues. Germline V gene lookup returns CDR1 GTSNPN and CDR2 SVGIG (reference sequence). The CDR3 nucleotides are TGTGCCTGGAGCGCTGAAACAGGGGCAGGGGCAGATACGCAGTATTTT. The encoded protein is CAWSAETGAGADTQYF.

Many counts were recorded for this clonotype. The V and J genes are TRBV11-2 and TRBJ2-2; D uncertain. The ends were cut back, 5 bases at V and 0 bases at J, with 10 bases in the middle. The germline gives CDR1 SGHAT, CDR2 FQNNGV. The CDR3 is 15 residues long. CDR3 in amino acids: CASSLDTANTGELFF. The CDR3 region has the DNA TGTGCCAGCAGCCTTGACACCGCGAACACCGGGGAGCTGTTTTTT.

The gene calls are TRBV30 and TRBJ1-1, with D perhaps matching TRBD1 (5 bases). CDR1 is GTSNPN and CDR2 is SVGIG in the germline V gene (reference sequence). The CDR3 spans 16 residues. V lost 3 bases to trimming and J lost 1 base, with 18 bases between them. The DNA for the CDR3 is TGTGCCTGGAGCCCGGGACGCTTTGCCAGGAACACTGAAGCTTTCTTT. Its translation: CAWSPGRFARNTEAFF. The full variable domain, completed using reference TRBV30 and TRBJ1-1, is SQTIHQWPATLVQPVGSPLSLECTVEGTSNPNLYWYRQAAGRGLQLLFYSVGIGQISSEVPQNLSASRPQDRQFILSSKKLLLSDSGFYLCAWSPGRFARNTEAFFGQGTRLTVV.

This clonotype was counted between two and nine times. CDR3 nucleotide sequence: TGTGCCAGTAGTACCAGGGGCGCTGAAGCTTTCTTT. Amino acids: CASSTRGAEAFF. The chain recombines TRBV19 with TRBJ1-1; perhaps TRBD1 as D (6 bases). Looked up from germline, CDR1 is LNHDA and CDR2 is SQIVND (reference sequence). The CDR3 loop spans 12 amino acids. V gave up 4 bases and J gave up 6 bases, with 9 bases separating them.

Many counts were recorded for this clonotype. V usage is TRBV12-3 or TRBV12-4 and J usage is TRBJ1-6; possible D gene TRBD1, 5 bases. Trimming took off 0 bases at V and 8 bases at J, with 11 bases between the two ends. This CDR3 has 15 residues. CDR3 nucleotide sequence: TGTGCCAGCAGTTTAGCGCTTGCGGGGGATTCACCCCTCCACTTT. Translated, it gives CASSLALAGDSPLHF.

The chain joins TRBV5-5 to TRBJ1-1, with D possibly being TRBD1 (6 bases). The CDR3 covers 14 residues. V was shortened by 3 bases and J by 7 bases, with 16 bases between the two germline ends. Germline V gene data show CDR1 as SGHKS and CDR2 as YYEKEE (reference sequence). CDR3 in DNA: TGTGCCAGCAGCTCTAGGGCAGGGGCAAGTGAAGCTTTCTTT. Amino acids: CASSSRAGASEAFF.

The chain joins TRBV19 to TRBJ2-1; TRBD2 matches at 15 bases. The CDR3 contains 19 residues. Germline V gives CDR1 LNHDA, CDR2 SQIVND (reference sequence). After removal of 4 bases from V and 8 bases from J, the junction contained 15 bases not matched to a gene. CDR3 in amino acids: CASSTGTSGRLGIKDEQFF. The CDR3 nucleotides are TGTGCCAGTAGTACCGGGACTAGCGGGAGGTTGGGTATAAAGGATGAGCAGTTCTTC.

The rearrangement joins TRBV25-1 to TRBJ1-2; no clear D. Germline assignment: CDR1 MGHDK and CDR2 SYGVNS. The V gene lost 1 base and the J gene lost 2 bases, with 8 bases spanning the gap. CDR3 size: 14 residues. The CDR3 spells CASSESPGNYGYTF. CDR3 DNA sequence: TGTGCCAGCAGTGAATCCCCAGGCAACTATGGCTACACCTTC.

This clonotype has only a few counts. The chain has TRBV24-1 and TRBJ2-3; D gene unclear. Germline V gives CDR1 KGHDR, CDR2 SFDVKD. Deletions cut 4 bases from V and 0 bases from J, with 7 bases between. This CDR3 contains 14 residues. CDR3 in DNA: TGTGCCACCAGTGAAGGGTCTAGCACAGATACGCAGTATTTT. Translating gives CATSEGSSTDTQYF.

The chain has TRBV28 and TRBJ2-4; 10 bases fit TRBD2. Unmatched junction bases numbered 9, after V lost 11 bases and J lost 2 bases. The CDR3 has 15 residues. Germline V lookup: CDR1 MDHEN, CDR2 SYDVKM. The CDR3 DNA reads TGTGCCGCGGGGCTAGCGGGAGTTTCCAAAAACATTCAGTACTTC. Amino acids: CAAGLAGVSKNIQYF.

This chain connects TRBV29-1 to TRBJ1-4; 7 bases fit TRBD1. Germline V gene data show CDR1 as SQVTM and CDR2 as ANQGSEA. The CDR3 runs to 13 residues. V lost 7 bases to trimming and J lost 7 bases; unmatched junction nucleotides: 9. The CDR3 spells CSASQGGGEKLFF. In nucleotides, the CDR3 is TGCAGCGCCTCGCAGGGGGGAGGTGAAAAACTGTTTTTT. The full variable domain, with the rest looked up from reference TRBV29-1 and TRBJ1-4, is SAVISQKPSRDICQRGTSLTIQCQVDSQVTMMFWYRQQPGQSLTLIATANQGSEATYESGFVIDKFPISRPNLTFSTLTVSNMSPEDSSIYLCSASQGGGEKLFFGSGTQLSVL.

CDR3 sequence (DNA): TGTGCCAGCAGCTTAGATGTTGGACTCCCGCCCGAAGAGCAGTACTTC. It is translated as CASSLDVGLPPEEQYF. The chain links TRBV7-9 to TRBJ2-7; perhaps TRBD2 as D (5 bases). From germline, CDR1 is SEHNR and CDR2 FQNEAQ (reference sequence). The CDR3 is made up of 16 amino acids. Trimming left V 1 base short and J 7 bases short, with 20 bases between.

This clonotype came up a few times. This chain connects TRBV28 to TRBJ2-7; TRBD2 matches at 9 bases. Germline V gene sequence: CDR1 MDHEN, CDR2 SYDVKM. J was trimmed by 5 bases and V by 6 bases; bases with no gene match: 8. The CDR3 extends over 14 amino acids. This CDR3 reads CASRDSGSRHEQYF. The CDR3 DNA follows: TGTGCCAGCAGAGATAGCGGGAGTAGGCACGAGCAGTACTTC. Filled out from reference TRBV28 and TRBJ2-7, the complete variable domain reads DVKVTQSSRYLVKRTGEKVFLECVQDMDHENMFWYRQDPGLGLRLIYFSYDVKMKEKGDIPEGYSVSREKKERFSLILESASTNQTSMYLCASRDSGSRHEQYFGPGTRLTVT.

V is TRBV29-1 and J is TRBJ2-5; D may be TRBD1 or TRBD2 (5 bases each). The V end lost 6 bases, the J end lost 2 bases, and 13 bases lay between the germline ends. The V gene's germline CDR1 is SQVTM and CDR2 ANQGSEA. This CDR3 has 13 amino acids. The CDR3 DNA is TGCAGCGTCGGGACCGATATACAAGAGACCCAGTACTTC. Protein sequence: CSVGTDIQETQYF.

This clonotype has just a few counts. The V and J genes are TRBV7-9 and TRBJ2-1; 10 nucleotides align to TRBD1. J was trimmed by 4 bases and V by 5 bases; bases with no gene match: 5. The CDR3 is made up of 15 amino acids. Germline V gene data show CDR1 as SEHNR and CDR2 as FQNEAQ (reference sequence). For the CDR3, the DNA is TGTGCCAGCAGCCCCGACAGGGGGCAATACAATGAGCAGTTCTTC. It yields the protein CASSPDRGQYNEQFF. Complete variable domain (other parts from reference TRBV7-9 and TRBJ2-1): DTGVSQNPRHKITKRGQNVTFRCDPISEHNRLYWYRQTLGQGPEFLTYFQNEAQLEKSRLLSDRFSAERPKGSFSTLEIQRTEQGDSAMYLCASSPDRGQYNEQFFGPGTRLTVL.

This clonotype was detected many times. This rearrangement joins TRBV5-1 to TRBJ1-2; the D gene is possibly TRBD1 (5 bases). V was shortened by 1 base and J by 7 bases, with 17 bases between the two germline ends. There are 15 residues in the CDR3. Looked up from germline, CDR1 is SGHRS and CDR2 is YFSETQ. The CDR3 sequence: CASSLSPQGGVGYTF. The CDR3 bases are TGCGCCAGCAGCTTGTCGCCCCAGGGCGGAGTTGGCTACACCTTC.

This clonotype occurred many times. The gene calls are TRBV5-5 and TRBJ1-4; D gene uncertain. Germline CDR1 reads SGHKS; CDR2 reads YYEKEE (reference sequence). The CDR3 loop spans 14 amino acids. V was pared by 3 bases and J by 8 bases, with 14 bases between. This CDR3 reads CASSSTVTGEKLFF. As DNA, the CDR3 is TGTGCCAGCAGCTCGACGGTTACGGGAGAAAAACTGTTTTTT.

This clonotype was detected many times. V usage is TRBV30 and J usage is TRBJ1-2, with no clear D. CDR1 and CDR2 from the germline V gene are GTSNPN and SVGIG (reference sequence). This CDR3 is 16 amino acids long. Trimming stripped 4 bases from V and 1 base from J, with 19 bases between. CDR3 nucleotide sequence: TGTGCCTGGAAGGGTTTAGAGAACAACCTTAACTATGGCTACACCTTC. Translating it yields CAWKGLENNLNYGYTF. Together with reference TRBV30 and TRBJ1-2, the CDR3 gives the full variable domain: SQTIHQWPATLVQPVGSPLSLECTVEGTSNPNLYWYRQAAGRGLQLLFYSVGIGQISSEVPQNLSASRPQDRQFILSSKKLLLSDSGFYLCAWKGLENNLNYGYTFGSGTRLTVV.

In nucleotides, the CDR3 is TGCGCCAGCAGCCGACCGACGGGGGCTGACAATCAGCCCCAGCATTTT. Translated: CASSRPTGADNQPQHF. This sequence joins TRBV4-1 and TRBJ1-5; a possible D gene is TRBD1 (6 bases). Germline lookup yields CDR1 MGHRA and CDR2 YSYEKL. The V end was cut by 4 bases, the J end by 3 bases, with 16 bases between. The CDR3 spans 16 residues.

A word on this clonotype: Given a much more abundant clone one base away, this may be a read error. The chain carries TRBV18 and TRBJ1-3; 8 bases map to TRBD1. CDR3 size: 16 residues. CDR1 is KGHSH and CDR2 is LQKENI in the germline V gene. The CDR3 here is CASPPNRGDSGNTIYF. The CDR3 nucleotides read TGTGCCAGCCCACCCAACAGGGGGGACTCTGGAAACACCATATATTTT.

The chain is built from TRBV7-9 and TRBJ2-3; a possible D gene is TRBD1 (6 bases). This CDR3 comprises 13 residues. Trimming removed 5 bases at V and 4 bases at J, with 10 bases between. Per germline, CDR1 SEHNR and CDR2 FQNEAQ (reference sequence). CDR3 loop: CASSTGQPDTQYF. CDR3 in DNA: TGTGCCAGCAGCACCGGACAGCCAGATACGCAGTATTTT.

About this clonotype itself: A much larger clone is a single base away; this may be a read error. The chain joins TRBV12-3 or TRBV12-4 to TRBJ1-2; D is unresolved. This CDR3 comprises 13 residues. CDR3 nucleotides: TGTGCCAGCTCCCTCGACACTGACTATGGCGACACCTTC. Its translation is CASSLDTDYGDTF.